This entry lists 30 T cell receptor beta chains sequenced from one sample in a study of radiotherapy plus CTLA-4 blockade in lung cancer. Repertoires were generated with immunoSEQ multiplex PCR, while TCRdb's copy carries only in-frame clones and drops some. The sample yields fewer than 65,000 clones, just under 85% seen once. The specimen comprised peripheral blood, sampled from a patient treated with radiotherapy plus ipilimumab. All receptors come from a human donor with non-small cell lung cancer whose response to radiotherapy plus ipilimumab could not be evaluated.

The chain combines TRBV4-1 with TRBJ2-1; a possible D gene is TRBD2 (5 bases). Trimming took 1 base from V and 1 from J, leaving 8 bases between them. The CDR3 loop spans 15 amino acids. Germline V CDR1 and CDR2: MGHRA, YSYEKL. Here the CDR3 DNA reads TGCGCCAGCAGCCAAGTACGGGGATCCTACAATGAGCAGTTCTTC. Residues: CASSQVRGSYNEQFF.

V and J are TRBV2 and TRBJ2-1, with 7 nucleotides matching TRBD1. Germline V lookup: CDR1 SNHLY, CDR2 FYNNEI. J lost 6 bases, V lost 2 bases, and 10 bases had no gene match. The CDR3 length is 16 residues. The CDR3 DNA reads TGTGCCAGCAGTGAACCCTCGACAGGGACGGGCAATGAGCAGTTCTTC. It codes for CASSEPSTGTGNEQFF.

The rearrangement links TRBV28 to TRBJ1-2; 10 positions agree with TRBD1. Germline trimming cut 6 bases from V and 3 bases from J; bases unmatched to any gene: 4. This CDR3 has 14 amino acids. CDR1 is MDHEN and CDR2 is SYDVKM in the germline V gene. The CDR3 DNA sequence: TGTGCCAGCAGCACTGGGACAGGGGACTATGGCTACACCTTC. Translation gives CASSTGTGDYGYTF.

The rearrangement joins TRBV18 to TRBJ1-3; 7 bases agree with TRBD1. The J segment lost 4 bases and the V segment lost 3 bases, leaving 12 bases of the junction unmatched. The germline V gene encodes CDR1 KGHSH and CDR2 LQKENI. This CDR3 is 17 amino acids long. CDR3 sequence reads: CASSPAKTGDYGNTIYF. The CDR3 DNA follows: TGTGCCAGCTCACCGGCTAAAACAGGGGATTACGGAAACACCATATATTTT.

V and J are TRBV7-6 and TRBJ2-3, with D perhaps matching TRBD2 (6 bases). This CDR3 comprises 15 residues. V dropped 3 bases and J dropped 0 bases, with 10 bases sitting between them. Germline CDR1 is SGHVS and CDR2 is FNYEAQ. CDR3 loop: CASSLIAASTDTQYF. In DNA, the CDR3 is TGTGCCAGCAGCTTGATAGCGGCTAGCACAGATACGCAGTATTTT.

This clone was recorded once. This chain uses TRBV9 with TRBJ1-5, with no clear D. This CDR3 has 12 amino acids. The germline V gene encodes CDR1 SGDLS and CDR2 YYNGEE. The V and J ends lost 0 bases and 9 bases respectively, with 7 bases between them. CDR3 sequence: CASSVEAGPQHF. CDR3 coding DNA: TGTGCCAGCAGCGTAGAGGCAGGGCCCCAGCATTTT.

This clone was detected only once. This chain's CDR3 is CASRQGSGYYGYTF. The DNA for the CDR3 is TGTGCCAGTAGGCAGGGGTCCGGATACTATGGCTACACCTTC. The V and J genes are TRBV19 and TRBJ1-2; TRBD1 is a possible D gene (6 bases). Deletions cut 6 bases from V and 3 bases from J, with 14 bases between. In germline, CDR1 is LNHDA, CDR2 SQIVND (reference sequence). The CDR3 is made up of 14 amino acids.

This clone was seen once. V usage is TRBV9 and J usage is TRBJ2-7; D may be TRBD1 (5 bases). Germline V CDR1 and CDR2: SGDLS, YYNGEE. The CDR3 covers 14 residues. V gave up 0 bases and J gave up 2 bases, with 9 bases separating them. CDR3 nucleotides: TGTGCCAGCAGCGTAGGACAGCTTCCCTACGAGCAGTACTTC. Its protein is CASSVGQLPYEQYF.

The chain recombines TRBV5-1 with TRBJ1-2; 7 nucleotides match TRBD1. The CDR3 has 15 amino acids. Germline V gene lookup returns CDR1 SGHRS and CDR2 YFSETQ. The trim removed 1 base at V and 1 base at J, leaving 4 bases unmatched. Here the CDR3 DNA reads TGCGCCAGCAGCTTGACAGGGGACCTTAACTATGGCTACACCTTC. It codes for CASSLTGDLNYGYTF.

The chain has TRBV11-1 and TRBJ2-2; the D gene is possibly TRBD1 (6 bases). The CDR3 totals 14 residues. Germline assignment: CDR1 SGHAT and CDR2 FQDESV (reference sequence). V lost 3 bases and J lost 10, with 15 bases in between. The DNA of the CDR3 is TGTGCCAGCAGCTTCGACAGGTATCCGTCGGAGCTGTTTTTT. This encodes CASSFDRYPSELFF.

The chain couples TRBV27 to TRBJ2-1; 10 bases fit TRBD2. There are 16 residues in the CDR3. The V segment lost 4 bases and the J segment 2 bases; nucleotides outside the gene matches: 5. CDR1 MNHEY and CDR2 SMNVEV come from the germline V gene (reference sequence). The DNA of the CDR3 is TGTGCCAGCAGTTCCGAAGCGGGAGGGGCCTACAATGAGCAGTTCTTC. This encodes CASSSEAGGAYNEQFF.

The rearrangement joins TRBV27 to TRBJ1-1, with 7 bases fitting TRBD1. Trimming removed 6 bases from V and 5 bases from J; junction bases left unmatched: 15. The CDR3 spans 16 residues. Germline CDR1 MNHEY, CDR2 SMNVEV (reference sequence). CDR3 coding DNA: TGTGCCAGCAGCCTAACGAGGGGGCGAGGAGAGACTGAAGCTTTCTTT. Amino acid sequence: CASSLTRGRGETEAFF.

CDR3 in amino acids: CASTQRTGGMNQPQHF. The CDR3 coding sequence is TGTGCCAGCACTCAAAGAACAGGGGGCATGAATCAGCCCCAGCATTTT. The rearrangement links TRBV21-1 to TRBJ1-5; the table's D call, TRBD1, has no DNA check behind it. TRBV21-1 is assigned pseudogene status. The CDR3 totals 16 residues.

V usage is TRBV9 and J usage is TRBJ2-2, with D tentatively TRBD2 (5 bases). Trimming took 1 base from V and 1 from J, leaving 8 bases between them. CDR3 length: 15 residues. CDR1 is SGDLS, CDR2 YYNGEE, per germline. In DNA, the CDR3 is TGTGCCAGCAGCGTATCCGGGAAGAACACCGGGGAGCTGTTTTTT. This gives the protein CASSVSGKNTGELFF.

Note on this clone: At one end, the junction sequence differs from germline, possibly due to a read error. The chain links TRBV12-5 to TRBJ2-1, with 9 nucleotides matching TRBD2. This CDR3 spans 17 amino acids. Germline CDR1 is LGHNT and CDR2 is FRNRAP. This CDR3 reads CASGLTQTSGPYNGQFF. In nucleotides, the CDR3 is TGTGCTAGTGGTTTGACACAGACTAGCGGACCCTACAATGGGCAGTTCTTC.

DNA of the CDR3: TGTGCCAGCAGTGTCCGGGACAGGGGCATCTACGAGCAGTACTTC. It specifies CASSVRDRGIYEQYF. V gene TRBV6-1 combines with J gene TRBJ2-7; 10 bases are shared with TRBD1. The V gene's germline CDR1 is MNHNS and CDR2 SASEGT. The CDR3 is 15 residues long. Germline trimming cut 4 bases from V and 3 bases from J; bases unmatched to any gene: 6.

The chain is built from TRBV9 and TRBJ1-2; 7 nucleotides line up with TRBD1. Trimming cost V 3 bases and J 4 bases; bases outside gene matches: 6. Per the germline V gene, CDR1 is SGDLS and CDR2 is YYNGEE. The length of the CDR3 is 14 residues. The CDR3 DNA is TGTGCCAGCAGCGCCGGACAGGCCTTCTATGGCTACACCTTC. Translation gives CASSAGQAFYGYTF.

V and J are TRBV11-2 and TRBJ2-1, with 13 bases fitting TRBD2. Trimming cost V 2 bases and J 8 bases; bases outside gene matches: 3. The germline V gene has CDR1 SGHAT and CDR2 FQNNGV. This CDR3 is 15 amino acids long. CDR3 bases: TGTGCCAGCAGCTTACGGACTAGCGGGGGCCATGAGCAGTTCTTC. It is translated as CASSLRTSGGHEQFF. Drawing the rest from reference TRBV11-2 and TRBJ2-1, the complete variable domain is EAGVAQSPRYKIIEKRQSVAFWCNPISGHATLYWYQQILGQGPKLLIQFQNNGVVDDSQLPKDRFSAERLKGVDSTLKIQPAKLEDSAVYLCASSLRTSGGHEQFFGPGTRLTVL.

In this sample, this clone turned up once. V is TRBV13 and J is TRBJ2-2, with TRBD1 matching 10 bases. J lost 0 bases, V lost 6 bases, and 4 bases had no gene match. The CDR3 has 16 residues. Looked up from germline, CDR1 is PRHDT and CDR2 is FYEKMQ (reference sequence). The CDR3 is CASRRQGAANTGELFF. DNA of the CDR3: TGTGCCAGCAGGCGACAGGGGGCCGCGAACACCGGGGAGCTGTTTTTT.

This chain connects TRBV7-9 to TRBJ2-2, with no clear D. The ends were cut back, 5 bases at V and 7 bases at J, with 2 bases in the middle. Looked up from germline, CDR1 is SEHNR and CDR2 is FQNEAQ (reference sequence). This CDR3 comprises 10 residues. This CDR3 reads CASSRGELFF. CDR3 sequence (DNA): TGTGCCAGCAGCCGCGGGGAGCTGTTTTTT.

This chain connects TRBV4-1 to TRBJ1-3, with a tentative D call TRBD1 (5 bases). Trimming left V 3 bases short and J 3 bases short, with 12 bases between. Germline CDR1 is MGHRA and CDR2 is YSYEKL. This CDR3 is 15 amino acids long. CDR3 amino acids: CASSHPGKSGNTIYF. Here the CDR3 DNA reads TGCGCCAGCAGCCATCCAGGGAAAAGTGGAAACACCATATATTTT.

The chain recombines TRBV11-3 with TRBJ2-7; D possibly corresponds to TRBD2 (5 bases). Trimming removed 3 bases from V and 0 bases from J, with 12 bases in between. The CDR3 has 15 amino acids. Germline-derived CDR1 and CDR2 are SGHNT and YENEEA. This chain's CDR3 is CASSFGFTSSYEQYF. The CDR3 DNA reads TGTGCCAGCAGCTTCGGCTTTACTAGCTCCTACGAGCAGTACTTC.

The chain recombines TRBV9 with TRBJ2-3; TRBD1 agrees at 7 bases. The CDR3 loop spans 16 amino acids. Germline V gene sequence: CDR1 SGDLS, CDR2 YYNGEE. Trimming at V came to 3 bases and at J to 1 base, leaving 8 bases not matched to a gene. CDR3 sequence reads: CASSARQGFGTDTQYF. In DNA, the CDR3 is TGTGCCAGCAGCGCGAGACAGGGTTTTGGCACAGATACGCAGTATTTT.

This chain uses TRBV11-2 with TRBJ2-7; possibly TRBD1 for D (5 bases). Germline CDR1 SGHAT, CDR2 FQNNGV. The V gene lost 5 bases and the J gene lost 2 bases, with 13 bases spanning the gap. This CDR3 is built from 14 residues. CDR3 nucleotide sequence: TGTGCCAGCAGCCCAACGACAGATACCTACGAGCAGTACTTC. Translation gives CASSPTTDTYEQYF.

The J gene is TRBJ2-1, the V gene TRBV19; D is unclear. The CDR3 consists of 13 residues. Germline V gives CDR1 LNHDA, CDR2 SQIVND (reference sequence). V was cut by 4 bases and J by 6 bases, with 10 bases left in between. The CDR3 DNA is TGTGCCAGTAGTACAATGGGCCTCAATGAGCAGTTCTTC. Protein sequence: CASSTMGLNEQFF.

This chain joins TRBV11-1 and TRBJ2-1; TRBD2 might be the D (6 bases). The CDR3 totals 14 residues. V was pared by 3 bases and J by 5 bases, with 11 bases between. Germline values: CDR1 SGHAT, CDR2 FQDESV (reference sequence). The CDR3: CASSFDWGDNEQFF. The CDR3 DNA is TGTGCCAGCAGCTTTGACTGGGGGGACAATGAGCAGTTCTTC.

The chain joins TRBV19 to TRBJ1-5, with D possibly matching TRBD1 (6 bases). Per germline, CDR1 LNHDA and CDR2 SQIVND (reference sequence). CDR3 length equals 17 residues. V was shortened by 4 bases and J by 5 bases, with 21 bases between the two germline ends. The CDR3 is CASSKNLRGFMDQPQHF. The CDR3 DNA reads TGTGCCAGTAGTAAAAATCTCAGGGGATTCATGGATCAGCCCCAGCATTTT.

DNA of the CDR3: TGTGCCAGCAGTCCGACCAGGGGGACATCGGAGACCCAGTACTTC. Translation: CASSPTRGTSETQYF. This rearrangement joins TRBV25-1 to TRBJ2-5; 7 nucleotides match TRBD1. The CDR3 has 15 residues. Germline-derived CDR1 and CDR2 are MGHDK and SYGVNS. After removal of 5 bases from V and 5 bases from J, the junction contained 11 bases not matched to a gene. Full variable domain (rest looked up from reference TRBV25-1 and TRBJ2-5): EADIYQTPRYLVIGTGKKITLECSQTMGHDKMYWYQQDPGMELHLIHYSYGVNSTEKGDLSSESTVSRIRTEHFPLTLESARPSHTSQYLCASSPTRGTSETQYFGPGTRLLVL.

The V gene is TRBV21-1, the J gene TRBJ2-7; the listed D gene, TRBD2, was not tested against the DNA. TRBV21-1 is deemed a pseudogene. The CDR3 has 16 amino acids. DNA of the CDR3: TGTGCCAGCAGTTATCGGCTAGCTACACGGTTAGACGAGCAGTACTTC. Translating gives CASSYRLATRLDEQYF.

This chain connects TRBV4-3 to TRBJ2-5, with D perhaps TRBD1 (5 bases). Trimming pared 0 bases from V and 6 bases from J, leaving 8 bases between. Germline CDR1 is LGHNA and CDR2 is YSLEER. The CDR3 spans 13 residues. CDR3 sequence reads: CASSQDKGQTQYF. CDR3 DNA sequence: TGCGCCAGCAGCCAAGATAAGGGGCAGACCCAGTACTTC.